These T cell receptor beta chains were read from a single sample in a study of CD8 T cells in ankylosing spondylitis. Using its own MiXCR run on the 5' RACE reads, TCRdb lists one record per CDR3 protein. The repertoire holds 700,000 to 850,000 distinct CDR3 sequences, with 12% as singletons. Input material: blood, either unsorted or a sorted T cell fraction (not recorded which). These receptors were collected from a male donor with ankylosing spondylitis. The conserved cysteine and the conserved F or W are not part of the CDR3 here. The size field is filled for only some rows; it gives once, few, many or a size class.

j_call,v_call,clone_size,cdr3_aa
TRBJ2-3,TRBV5-1,NA,ASRSGSSGTAAGTQY
TRBJ2-1,TRBV7-2,NA,ASSPRTGSDNEQF
TRBJ1-2,TRBV27,NA,ASSPHSAVSYGYT
TRBJ2-1,TRBV4-3,NA,ASSLGTSRRYNEQF
TRBJ1-5,TRBV6-1,few,ASSTTGDSNQPQH
TRBJ2-3,TRBV6-1,few,ASSDVSRTDTQY
TRBJ2-5,TRBV6-1,NA,ASRKTPGETQY
TRBJ2-7,TRBV20-1,few,SAAFTEQY
TRBJ1-1,TRBV20-1,NA,SASSDRFTEAF
TRBJ1-2,TRBV5-6,few,ASSYGQGTGGYT
TRBJ1-2,TRBV7-2,few,ASSPRLELGGYT
TRBJ2-5,TRBV28,NA,ASTKTLARETQY
TRBJ2-5,TRBV20-1,many,SVQKVGAAQY
TRBJ2-3,TRBV7-2,few,ASSSASTDTQY
TRBJ2-7,TRBV29-1,many,SVEVVRGRLYEQY
TRBJ2-5,TRBV20-1,few,SARDGSGSGETQY
TRBJ1-2,TRBV20-1,many,SASGTGGYYGYT
TRBJ1-4,TRBV10-3,NA,ATGTPANEKLF
TRBJ2-2,TRBV7-6,many,ASSLVSGPNTGELF
TRBJ1-1,TRBV20-1,few,SATESGTEAF
TRBJ2-7,TRBV6-2/TRBV6-3,few,ASSTDDWSSYEQY
TRBJ2-5,TRBV12-3/TRBV12-4,few,ASSPGLPQETQY
TRBJ2-1,TRBV10-3,few,AISELAGSSYNEQF
TRBJ2-5,TRBV29-1,few,SGGPDRGGETQY
TRBJ1-2,TRBV29-1,many,SVEDLGVFYT
TRBJ1-1,TRBV5-1,few,ASSTYRGVNTEAF
TRBJ1-2,TRBV20-1,NA,SATGTGLGYT
TRBJ2-5,TRBV9,few,ASSVEEWETQY
TRBJ1-2,TRBV18,few,ASSPPDKKYGYT
TRBJ1-5,TRBV20-1,few,SASPRGGQDSSQH
TRBJ2-7,TRBV12-3/TRBV12-4,many,ASRPGQAYEQY
TRBJ1-1,TRBV6-5,few,ASSNLGRSVRTEAF
TRBJ1-2,TRBV10-3,NA,AISDQQTHGYT
TRBJ2-3,TRBV9,few,ASSGLSGGALDTQY
TRBJ2-5,TRBV29-1,many,SVTTVQETQY
TRBJ1-2,TRBV7-2,many,AIGWDRGNYGYT
TRBJ2-6,TRBV7-6,NA,AAGWTNVLT
TRBJ2-5,TRBV2,NA,ASTGLGGETQY
TRBJ2-1,TRBV11-2,NA,ASSHRTGGNEQF
TRBJ2-2,TRBV6-1,NA,ASRPEGVNTGELF
TRBJ2-7,TRBV4-2,NA,ASSQGGTSGTYEQY
TRBJ2-2,TRBV7-6,many,ASSPSYAWGVAGELF
TRBJ2-7,TRBV20-1,many,SASTGVPYEQY
TRBJ1-1,TRBV27,many,ASSVTENTEAF
TRBJ2-7,TRBV4-3,NA,ASSRKTGGSYEQY
TRBJ2-2,TRBV7-2,NA,ASSLFMDTGELF
TRBJ2-2,TRBV6-2/TRBV6-3,few,ASTRPLAPGELF
TRBJ2-7,TRBV6-5,few,ASSYDSSSSYEQY
TRBJ2-3,TRBV15,many,ATSRDRPSTDTQY